A selection of T cell receptor beta chains follows, all from one sample in a study of monozygotic twins with inflammatory bowel disease. TCRdb re-called the 5' RACE reads and gives one entry per CDR3 protein, without DNA. Its table records a few hundred thousand distinct CDR3 sequences. The material sequenced was blood. These receptors all stem from a human donor with ulcerative colitis or Crohn's disease, or a healthy co-twin of an affected twin (not recorded which). The CDR3 runs from the conserved cysteine through the conserved F or W.

j_gene,len,v_gene,CDR3aa
TRBJ2-7,16,TRBV6-1,CASSENQLTRSYEQYF
TRBJ1-1,15,TRBV6-1,CASTHFRDGNTEAFF
TRBJ1-5,15,TRBV4-1,CASSPREYSNQPQHF
TRBJ2-3,16,TRBV4-3,CASSQAPAGRTDTQYF
TRBJ2-1,18,TRBV20-1,CSARDRDRALSSYNEQFF
TRBJ2-5,17,TRBV9,CASSEDRGLYRQETQYF
TRBJ2-6,16,TRBV27,CASRRWGGSGANVLTF
TRBJ2-5,15,TRBV7-2,CASVARTSPQETQYF
TRBJ2-5,15,TRBV7-2,CASRVPGQGFETQYF
TRBJ2-3,12,TRBV7-3,CASSLGGGIQYF
TRBJ1-1,15,TRBV20-1,CSAGWGLRSVTEAFF
TRBJ2-7,15,TRBV10-3,CAISETGGNGDEQYF
TRBJ2-3,16,TRBV15,CTTSRGLAESTDTQYF
TRBJ1-5,13,TRBV24-1,CATRDREGQPQHF
TRBJ2-2,19,TRBV27,CASSLLPRSHLVGTGELFF
TRBJ1-6,14,TRBV5-1,CASRQELKNSPLHF
TRBJ2-2,16,TRBV5-1,CASSLAGTGFAGELFF
TRBJ2-1,15,TRBV5-1,CASSPGGTAYNEQFF